The entry below gives a single T cell receptor beta chain sequence along with its context. This specimen belongs to a study of blood T cell repertoires in COVID-19. The protocol was immunoSEQ multiplex PCR, while the TCRdb copy is restricted to in-frame clones and leaves out a portion. The sample holds approximately 330,000 clones, more than 75% seen once. CDR3 length equals 16 residues. Germline CDR1 LNHNV, CDR2 YYDKDF (reference sequence). V lost 0 bases, J lost 8 bases, and 19 bases lay in between. This sequence originates from a woman between 45 and 60 years old with active or convalescent COVID-19. This rearrangement joins TRBV15 to TRBJ1-2; D perhaps matches TRBD1 (6 bases). The sequenced sample was peripheral blood. The DNA for the CDR3 is TGTGCCACCAGCAGAGATTCAGGGGCCTTAATGTCAGGCTACACCTTC. It is translated as CATSRDSGALMSGYTF.